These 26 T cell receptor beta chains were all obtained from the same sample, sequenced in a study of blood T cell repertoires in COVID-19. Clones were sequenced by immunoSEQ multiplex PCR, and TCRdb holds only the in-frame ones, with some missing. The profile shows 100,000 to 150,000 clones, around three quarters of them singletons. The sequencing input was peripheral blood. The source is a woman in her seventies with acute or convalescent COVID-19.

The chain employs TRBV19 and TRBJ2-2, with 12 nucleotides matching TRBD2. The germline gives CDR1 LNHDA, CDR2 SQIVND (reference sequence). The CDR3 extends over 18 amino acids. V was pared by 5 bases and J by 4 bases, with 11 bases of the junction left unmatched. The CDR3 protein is CASSSRLAGDWSTGELFF. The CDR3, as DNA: TGTGCCAGTAGTTCCCGACTAGCGGGAGATTGGAGCACCGGGGAGCTGTTTTTT.

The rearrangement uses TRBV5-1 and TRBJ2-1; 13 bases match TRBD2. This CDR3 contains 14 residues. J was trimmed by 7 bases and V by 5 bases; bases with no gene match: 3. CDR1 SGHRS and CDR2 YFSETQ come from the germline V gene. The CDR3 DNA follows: TGCGCCAGCAGTTCGGGACTAGCGGGGAATGAGCAGTTCTTC. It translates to CASSSGLAGNEQFF.

In nucleotides, the CDR3 is TGTGCCACCTCACTAGCGGGAGAGACGGATACGCAGTATTTT. Protein: CATSLAGETDTQYF. The chain uses TRBV10-3 and TRBJ2-3; 11 bases agree with TRBD2. Germline V lookup: CDR1 ENHRY, CDR2 SYGVKD. V was pared by 10 bases and J by 6 bases, with 9 bases of the junction left unmatched. CDR3 length equals 14 residues.

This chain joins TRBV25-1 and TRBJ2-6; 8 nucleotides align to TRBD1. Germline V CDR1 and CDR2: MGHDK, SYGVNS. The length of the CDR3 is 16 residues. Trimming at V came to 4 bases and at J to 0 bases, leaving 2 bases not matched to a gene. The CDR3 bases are TGTGCCAGCAGTGCGGGACAGGCCTCTGGGGCCAACGTCCTGACTTTC. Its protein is CASSAGQASGANVLTF.

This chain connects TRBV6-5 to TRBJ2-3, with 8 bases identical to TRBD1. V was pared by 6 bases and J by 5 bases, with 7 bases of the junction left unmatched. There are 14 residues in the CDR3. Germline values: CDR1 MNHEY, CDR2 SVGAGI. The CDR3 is CASSSGTGLDTQYF. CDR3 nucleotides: TGTGCCAGCAGCTCCGGGACAGGTTTAGATACGCAGTATTTT.

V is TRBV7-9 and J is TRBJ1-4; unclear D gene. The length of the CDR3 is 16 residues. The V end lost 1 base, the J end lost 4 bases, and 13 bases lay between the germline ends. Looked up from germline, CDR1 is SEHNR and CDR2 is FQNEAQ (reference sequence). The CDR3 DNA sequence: TGTGCCAGCAGCTTAGGAATCGACACCATTAATGAAAAACTGTTTTTT. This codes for CASSLGIDTINEKLFF.

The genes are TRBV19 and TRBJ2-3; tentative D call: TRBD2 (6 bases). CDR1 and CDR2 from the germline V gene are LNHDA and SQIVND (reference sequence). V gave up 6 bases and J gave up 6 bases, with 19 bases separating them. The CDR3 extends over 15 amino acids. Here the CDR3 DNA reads TGTGCCAGTAGAAAACCGGGACTTCCACAGGATACGCAGTATTTT. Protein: CASRKPGLPQDTQYF.

DNA of the CDR3: TGTGCCAGCACCCGGACTAGCGGGGGGGTGCAAGAGACCCAGTACTTC. It translates to CASTRTSGGVQETQYF. V and J are TRBV7-8 and TRBJ2-5; 15 nucleotides match TRBD2. Germline-derived CDR1 and CDR2 are SGHVS and FQNEAQ. V shed 7 bases and J 2 bases; nucleotides not matched to a gene: 5. The CDR3 is 16 amino acids. Variable domain in full (rest from reference TRBV7-8 and TRBJ2-5): GAGVSQSPRYKVAKRGQDVALRCDPISGHVSLFWYQQALGQGPEFLTYFQNEAQLDKSGLPSDRFFAERPEGSVSTLKIQRTQQEDSAVYLCASTRTSGGVQETQYFGPGTRLLVL.

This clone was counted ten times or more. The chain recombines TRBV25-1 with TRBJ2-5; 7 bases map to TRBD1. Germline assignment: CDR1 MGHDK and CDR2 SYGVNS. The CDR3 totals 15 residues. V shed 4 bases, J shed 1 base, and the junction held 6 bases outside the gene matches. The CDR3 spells CASSATNRGQETQYF. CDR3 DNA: TGTGCCAGCAGTGCAACCAACAGGGGCCAAGAGACCCAGTACTTC.

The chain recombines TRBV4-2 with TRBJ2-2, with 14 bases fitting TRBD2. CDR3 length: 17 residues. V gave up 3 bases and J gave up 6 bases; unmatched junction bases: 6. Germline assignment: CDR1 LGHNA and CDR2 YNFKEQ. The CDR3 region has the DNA TGTGCCAGCAGCCACGGACTAGCGGGAGGAGTTTCCGGGGAGCTGTTTTTT. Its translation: CASSHGLAGGVSGELFF.

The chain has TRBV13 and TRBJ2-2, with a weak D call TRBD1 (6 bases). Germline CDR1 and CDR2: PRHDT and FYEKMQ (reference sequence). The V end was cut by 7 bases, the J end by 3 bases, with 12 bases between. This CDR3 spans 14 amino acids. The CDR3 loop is CASTGAGDTGELFF. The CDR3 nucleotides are TGTGCCAGCACCGGGGCAGGGGACACCGGGGAGCTGTTTTTT.

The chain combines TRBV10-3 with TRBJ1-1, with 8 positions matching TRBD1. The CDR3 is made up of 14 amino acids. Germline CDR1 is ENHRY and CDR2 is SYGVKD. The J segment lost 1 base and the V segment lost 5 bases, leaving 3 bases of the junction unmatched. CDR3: CAISKQGENTEAFF. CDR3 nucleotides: TGTGCCATCAGTAAACAGGGGGAGAACACTGAAGCTTTCTTT.

In DNA, the CDR3 is TGTGCCAGCAGTAGAACGGGAGGAACTAATGAAAAACTGTTTTTT. Its protein product is CASSRTGGTNEKLFF. V and J are TRBV9 and TRBJ1-4, with D hard to call. The length of the CDR3 is 15 residues. Looked up from germline, CDR1 is SGDLS and CDR2 is YYNGEE. V lost 5 bases and J 1 base, leaving 12 bases between the germline ends.

CDR3 sequence: CASSQETAGSPLHF. CDR3 coding DNA: TGTGCCAGCAGCCAAGAAACGGCGGGTTCACCCCTCCACTTT. This chain uses TRBV14 with TRBJ1-6, with no clear D. CDR1 SGHDN and CDR2 FVKESK come from the germline V gene. CDR3 length equals 14 residues. Trimming stripped 0 bases from V and 9 bases from J, with 9 bases between.

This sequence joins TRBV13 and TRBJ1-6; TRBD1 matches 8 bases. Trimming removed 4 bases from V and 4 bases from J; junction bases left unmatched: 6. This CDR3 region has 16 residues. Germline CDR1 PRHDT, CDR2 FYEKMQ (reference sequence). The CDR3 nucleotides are TGTGCCAGCAGCTCCCGCAGGGGGCCTTATAATTCACCCCTCCACTTT. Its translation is CASSSRRGPYNSPLHF.

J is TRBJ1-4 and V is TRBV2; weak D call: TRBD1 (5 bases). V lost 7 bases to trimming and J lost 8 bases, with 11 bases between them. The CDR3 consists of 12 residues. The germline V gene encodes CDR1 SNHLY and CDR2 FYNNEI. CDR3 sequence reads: CASKREGEKLFF. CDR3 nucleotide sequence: TGTGCCAGCAAAAGGGAGGGGGAAAAACTGTTTTTT.

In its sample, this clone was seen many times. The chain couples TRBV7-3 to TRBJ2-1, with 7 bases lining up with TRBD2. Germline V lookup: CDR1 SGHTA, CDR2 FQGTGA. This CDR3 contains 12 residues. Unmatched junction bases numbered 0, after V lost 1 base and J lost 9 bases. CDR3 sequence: CASSLSGSEQFF. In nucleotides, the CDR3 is TGTGCCAGCAGCTTAAGCGGGAGTGAGCAGTTCTTC.

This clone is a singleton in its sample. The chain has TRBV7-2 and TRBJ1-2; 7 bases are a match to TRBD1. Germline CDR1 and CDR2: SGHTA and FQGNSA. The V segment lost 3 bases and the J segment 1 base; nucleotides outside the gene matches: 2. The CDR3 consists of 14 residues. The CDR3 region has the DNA TGTGCCAGCAGCTTGGGACAGAATAACTATGGCTACACCTTC. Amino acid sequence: CASSLGQNNYGYTF.

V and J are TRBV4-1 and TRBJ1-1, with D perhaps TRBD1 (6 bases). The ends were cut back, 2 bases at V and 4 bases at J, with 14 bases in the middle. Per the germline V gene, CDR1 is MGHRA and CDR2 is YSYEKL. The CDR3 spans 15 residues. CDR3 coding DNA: TGCGCCAGCAGCCAAAGGGGGGGGAGGGCCACTGAAGCTTTCTTT. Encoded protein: CASSQRGGRATEAFF.

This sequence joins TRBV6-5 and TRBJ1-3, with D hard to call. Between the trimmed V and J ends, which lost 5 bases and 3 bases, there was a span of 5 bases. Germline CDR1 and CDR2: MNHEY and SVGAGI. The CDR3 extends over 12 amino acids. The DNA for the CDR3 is TGTGCCAGCAGTATACATGGAAACACCATATATTTT. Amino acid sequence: CASSIHGNTIYF.

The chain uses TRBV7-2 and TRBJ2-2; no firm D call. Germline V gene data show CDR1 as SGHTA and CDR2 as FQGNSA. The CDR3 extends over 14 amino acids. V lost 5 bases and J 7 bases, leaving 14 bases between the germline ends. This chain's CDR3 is CASSPQHAGGELFF. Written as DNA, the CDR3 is TGTGCCAGCAGCCCCCAACATGCTGGCGGGGAGCTGTTTTTT.

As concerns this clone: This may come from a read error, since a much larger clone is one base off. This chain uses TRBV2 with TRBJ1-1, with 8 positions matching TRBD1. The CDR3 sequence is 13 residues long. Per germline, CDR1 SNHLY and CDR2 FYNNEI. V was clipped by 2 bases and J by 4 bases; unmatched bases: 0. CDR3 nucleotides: TGTGCCAGCAGTGAACAGGGGGCCACTGAAGCTTTCTTT. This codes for CASSEQGATEAFF.

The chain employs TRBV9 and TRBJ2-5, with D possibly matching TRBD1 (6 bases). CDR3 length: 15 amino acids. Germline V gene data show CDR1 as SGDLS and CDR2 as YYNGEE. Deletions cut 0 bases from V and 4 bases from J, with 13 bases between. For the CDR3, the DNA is TGTGCCAGCAGCGTAGGGAAGGGGGTGTTAGAGACCCAGTACTTC. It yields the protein CASSVGKGVLETQYF.

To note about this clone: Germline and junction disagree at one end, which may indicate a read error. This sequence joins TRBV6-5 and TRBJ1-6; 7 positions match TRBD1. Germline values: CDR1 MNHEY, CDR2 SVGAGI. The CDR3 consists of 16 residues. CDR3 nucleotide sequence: TGCGCCAGCAGTTACTCGAGACCAGGGGGGAATTCACCCCTCCACTTT. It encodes CASSYSRPGGNSPLHF.

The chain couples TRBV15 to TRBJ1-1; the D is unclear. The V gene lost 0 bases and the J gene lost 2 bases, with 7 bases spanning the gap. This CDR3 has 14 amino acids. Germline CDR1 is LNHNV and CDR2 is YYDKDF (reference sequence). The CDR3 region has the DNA TGTGCCACCAGCAGAGATTTTATAAACACTGAAGCTTTCTTT. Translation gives CATSRDFINTEAFF.

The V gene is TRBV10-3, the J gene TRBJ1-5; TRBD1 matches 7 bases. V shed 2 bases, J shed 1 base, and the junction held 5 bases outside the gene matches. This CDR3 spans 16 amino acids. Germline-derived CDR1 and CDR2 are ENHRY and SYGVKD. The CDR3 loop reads CAISETGVGSNQPQHF. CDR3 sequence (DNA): TGTGCCATCAGTGAGACAGGGGTTGGAAGCAATCAGCCCCAGCATTTT.